This passage covers 17 T cell receptor beta chains from one sample sequenced in a study of cytomegalovirus exposure and HLA in healthy donors. 60 Vbeta and 13 Jbeta primers were used in PCR. The protocol was immunoSEQ multiplex PCR, while the TCRdb copy is restricted to in-frame clones and leaves out a portion. The sample lists nearly 300,000 clones; just over 85% were seen once. The sequencing input was PBMCs. The receptors here all came from a man between 35 and 55 years old in good health and CMV-seropositive.

As regards this clone: The germline gene is not matched at one end of the junction; a read error may be the cause. The J gene is TRBJ2-7, the V gene TRBV7-9; TRBD2 matches 9 bases. The CDR3 is 14 amino acids. Germline loops: CDR1 SEHNR, CDR2 FQNEAQ (reference sequence). The CDR3 DNA is TGTTCCAGCAGCTCTAGTAGCGGGGGATACGAGCAGTACTTC. Its translation is CSSSSSSGGYEQYF.

The chain combines TRBV5-6 with TRBJ2-5; 12 bases align to TRBD2. Germline V gene data show CDR1 as SGHDT and CDR2 as YYEEEE. J lost 5 bases, V lost 4 bases, and 0 bases had no gene match. The CDR3 consists of 13 residues. CDR3 loop: CASSLAGGETQYF. The CDR3 coding sequence is TGTGCCAGCAGCCTAGCGGGAGGGGAGACCCAGTACTTC.

V gene TRBV7-9 combines with J gene TRBJ1-1; D uncertain. Germline V gene sequence: CDR1 SEHNR, CDR2 FQNEAQ (reference sequence). Trimming cost V 8 bases and J 0 bases, with 10 bases left between them. CDR3 length equals 13 residues. This CDR3 reads CASRDLMNTEAFF. Written as DNA, the CDR3 is TGTGCCAGCCGGGATCTGATGAACACTGAAGCTTTCTTT. Combining the CDR3 with reference TRBV7-9 and TRBJ1-1 gives the whole variable domain DTGVSQNPRHKITKRGQNVTFRCDPISEHNRLYWYRQTLGQGPEFLTYFQNEAQLEKSRLLSDRFSAERPKGSFSTLEIQRTEQGDSAMYLCASRDLMNTEAFFGQGTRLTVV.

The chain has TRBV5-1 and TRBJ2-1, with 8 bases fitting TRBD1. The germline V gene encodes CDR1 SGHRS and CDR2 YFSETQ. The V segment lost 3 bases and the J segment 5 bases; nucleotides outside the gene matches: 1. CDR3 length: 13 residues. CDR3 amino acids: CASSSDRDNEQFF. CDR3 nucleotides: TGCGCCAGCAGCTCGGACAGGGACAATGAGCAGTTCTTC. The complete variable domain, with remaining parts taken from reference TRBV5-1 and TRBJ2-1, reads KAGVTQTPRYLIKTRGQQVTLSCSPISGHRSVSWYQQTPGQGLQFLFEYFSETQRNKGNFPGRFSGRQFSNSRSEMNVSTLELGDSALYLCASSSDRDNEQFFGPGTRLTVL.

V and J are TRBV10-1 and TRBJ2-2, with TRBD2 identical over 11 bases. CDR1 is WNHNN and CDR2 is SYGVQD in the germline V gene (reference sequence). The CDR3 spans 15 residues. Germline trimming cut 5 bases from V and 4 bases from J; bases unmatched to any gene: 3. CDR3 residues: CASSIGLAGTGELFF. CDR3 nucleotide sequence: TGCGCCAGCAGTATCGGACTAGCGGGCACCGGGGAGCTGTTTTTT.

With respect to this clone: This sample includes further DNA sequences coding for the same CDR3. The chain carries TRBV5-1 and TRBJ1-1, with TRBD1 matching over 8 bases. CDR1 and CDR2 from the germline V gene are SGHRS and YFSETQ. The CDR3 is 14 residues long. Germline trimming cut 2 bases from V and 1 base from J; bases unmatched to any gene: 1. In DNA form, the CDR3 reads TGCGCCAGCAGCTTAGGGACAGGGAACACTGAAGCTTTCTTT. Its protein product is CASSLGTGNTEAFF.

This clone occurred a few times. The gene calls are TRBV6-5 and TRBJ1-3; D is undetermined. The V gene lost 2 bases and the J gene lost 0 bases, with 8 bases spanning the gap. The CDR3 runs 15 residues. The germline V gene has CDR1 MNHEY and CDR2 SVGAGI. The CDR3 sequence: CASSYEAISGNTIYF. CDR3 DNA sequence: TGTGCCAGCAGTTACGAGGCGATCTCTGGAAACACCATATATTTT.

The rearrangement joins TRBV4-3 to TRBJ1-2, with 8 bases fitting TRBD1. This CDR3 region has 15 residues. Trimming cost V 1 base and J 8 bases; bases outside gene matches: 9. The germline gives CDR1 LGHNA, CDR2 YSLEER. The CDR3 nucleotides are TGCGCCAGCAGCCAAGTCACAGGGGGGGCGTTCGGCTACACCTTC. As protein: CASSQVTGGAFGYTF.

The gene calls are TRBV4-1 and TRBJ2-7; no reliable D call. The CDR3 length is 13 residues. CDR1 is MGHRA, CDR2 YSYEKL, per germline. The V gene lost 0 bases and the J gene lost 5 bases, with 8 bases spanning the gap. For the CDR3, the DNA is TGCGCCAGCAGCCAAGATGGCGGTAACGAGCAGTACTTC. The encoded protein is CASSQDGGNEQYF.

This chain uses TRBV19 with TRBJ1-5, with D uncertain. This CDR3 is built from 15 residues. From germline, CDR1 is LNHDA and CDR2 SQIVND (reference sequence). The V gene lost 1 base and the J gene lost 0 bases, with 7 bases spanning the gap. The CDR3 loop reads CASSIVAGSNQPQHF. The DNA of the CDR3 is TGTGCCAGTAGTATAGTAGCGGGTAGCAATCAGCCCCAGCATTTT.

The V gene is TRBV4-1, the J gene TRBJ2-7; 7 positions match TRBD2. This CDR3 region has 15 residues. Germline values: CDR1 MGHRA, CDR2 YSYEKL. The junction had 4 bases not matched to a gene; V was cut back by 2 bases and J by 0 bases. This CDR3 is CASSQRTSDSYEQYF. The DNA for the CDR3 is TGCGCCAGCAGCCAACGTACTAGCGACTCCTACGAGCAGTACTTC.

The chain joins TRBV28 to TRBJ1-1; D is uncertain. Germline lookup yields CDR1 MDHEN and CDR2 SYDVKM. The CDR3 is made up of 14 amino acids. V was trimmed by 1 base and J by 5 bases, leaving 11 bases between them. CDR3 sequence: CASSLLSPGTEAFF. The CDR3 DNA follows: TGTGCCAGCAGTTTATTATCTCCGGGGACTGAAGCTTTCTTT.

This chain connects TRBV19 to TRBJ1-5; 7 bases fit TRBD1. CDR3 length: 16 residues. Trimming took 8 bases from V and 0 from J; bases not matched to a gene: 10. Germline CDR1 reads LNHDA; CDR2 reads SQIVND (reference sequence). CDR3 sequence: CASQGGHPYSNQPQHF. CDR3 coding DNA: TGTGCCAGTCAGGGGGGACACCCCTATAGCAATCAGCCCCAGCATTTT. Full variable domain (outside the CDR3, taken from reference TRBV19 and TRBJ1-5): DGGITQSPKYLFRKEGQNVTLSCEQNLNHDAMYWYRQDPGQGLRLIYYSQIVNDFQKGDIAEGYSVSREKKESFPLTVTSAQKNPTAFYLCASQGGHPYSNQPQHFGDGTRLSIL.

CDR3 in amino acids: CASSLTSGGDNEQFF. The CDR3 DNA is TGTGCCAGCAGCCTCACTAGCGGGGGAGACAATGAGCAGTTCTTC. V and J are TRBV28 and TRBJ2-1, with 11 nucleotides matching TRBD2. CDR1 and CDR2 from the germline V gene are MDHEN and SYDVKM. There are 15 residues in the CDR3. Unmatched junction bases numbered 6, after V lost 6 bases and J lost 5 bases. Using reference TRBV28 and TRBJ2-1 for the parts outside the CDR3, the full variable domain is DVKVTQSSRYLVKRTGEKVFLECVQDMDHENMFWYRQDPGLGLRLIYFSYDVKMKEKGDIPEGYSVSREKKERFSLILESASTNQTSMYLCASSLTSGGDNEQFFGPGTRLTVL.

Note on this clone: A read error may produce the germline difference seen at one junction end. The rearrangement uses TRBV29-1 and TRBJ2-1; D is perhaps TRBD1 (6 bases). Per germline, CDR1 SQVTM and CDR2 ANQGSEA. The CDR3 contains 12 residues. CDR3 bases: TGCAGCGCCCGACCAGGGGCGGGTGAGCAGCTCTTC. It translates to CSARPGAGEQLF.

This CDR3 reads CASSRQGASYNEQFF. CDR3 coding DNA: TGTGCCAGCAGTCGCCAGGGGGCCTCCTACAATGAGCAGTTCTTC. The V and J genes are TRBV6-1 and TRBJ2-1, with 8 bases matching TRBD1. The CDR3 length is 15 residues. J was trimmed by 0 bases and V by 5 bases; bases with no gene match: 3. Germline assignment: CDR1 MNHNS and CDR2 SASEGT.

This clone was detected only once. One end of the junction varies from germline; a read error may be responsible. The chain has TRBV5-1 and TRBJ1-2; maybe TRBD1 (6 bases). This CDR3 region has 10 residues. Germline-derived CDR1 and CDR2 are SGHRS and YFSETQ. In DNA form, the CDR3 reads TGCGCCAGCACCTCGGTGGGACACCACTTC. It encodes CASTSVGHHF. The complete variable domain, with remaining parts taken from reference TRBV5-1 and TRBJ1-2, reads KAGVTQTPRYLIKTRGQQVTLSCSPISGHRSVSWYQQTPGQGLQFLFEYFSETQRNKGNFPGRFSGRQFSNSRSEMNVSTLELGDSALYLCASTSVGHHFGSGTRLTVV.